The 21 T cell receptor beta chains reported below all come from one sample, sequenced in a study of radiation and T cells in renal cell carcinoma. Some clones are missing from TCRdb's copy, which holds only in-frame ones; the method was immunoSEQ multiplex PCR. The sample has 150,000 or so clones; around 89% are singletons. Noted time point: baseline pretreatment blood. Treatment denoted: 15 Gy SBRT to primary tumor, nephrectomy 4 weeks later. Specimen: blood, collected from a patient whose treatment included radiotherapy and nephrectomy. The source is a woman in her 70s with renal cell carcinoma.

Here the CDR3 reads CASSLKGPPETQYF. The DNA of the CDR3 is TGCGCCAGCAGCTTGAAAGGGCCTCCAGAGACCCAGTACTTC. The rearrangement uses TRBV5-1 and TRBJ2-5; D not certain. Germline V gene sequence: CDR1 SGHRS, CDR2 YFSETQ. Trimming removed 1 base from V and 4 bases from J, with 11 bases in between. CDR3 length: 14 amino acids. Full variable domain (missing parts from reference TRBV5-1 and TRBJ2-5): KAGVTQTPRYLIKTRGQQVTLSCSPISGHRSVSWYQQTPGQGLQFLFEYFSETQRNKGNFPGRFSGRQFSNSRSEMNVSTLELGDSALYLCASSLKGPPETQYFGPGTRLLVL.

The genes are TRBV10-3 and TRBJ1-5; D gene unclear. Trimming left V 4 bases short and J 3 bases short, with 7 bases between. The CDR3 covers 13 residues. Germline V gene sequence: CDR1 ENHRY, CDR2 SYGVKD. The CDR3 loop is CAISGGSNQPQHF. CDR3 DNA sequence: TGTGCCATCAGTGGAGGGTCCAATCAGCCCCAGCATTTT.

The chain joins TRBV30 to TRBJ1-2; tentatively, D is TRBD1 (6 bases). The CDR3 is 15 amino acids. Trimming cost V 0 bases and J 1 base, with 12 bases left between them. Germline assignment: CDR1 GTSNPN and CDR2 SVGIG (reference sequence). The CDR3 bases are TGTGCCTGGAGTGTAGCGGACAGAGATAACTATGGCTACACCTTC. This codes for CAWSVADRDNYGYTF.

The genes are TRBV18 and TRBJ1-1; no clear D. V was trimmed by 3 bases and J by 5 bases, leaving 4 bases between them. The V gene's germline CDR1 is KGHSH and CDR2 LQKENI. The CDR3 consists of 11 residues. The CDR3 DNA sequence: TGTGCCAGCTCACCGATAACTGAAGCTTTCTTT. This encodes CASSPITEAFF.

V usage is TRBV29-1 and J usage is TRBJ2-6; unclear D gene. CDR1 and CDR2 from the germline V gene are SQVTM and ANQGSEA. The CDR3 consists of 13 residues. V was pared by 7 bases and J by 0 bases, with 7 bases between. The CDR3, as DNA: TGCAGCGCTGGCGGCTCTGGGGCCAACGTCCTGACTTTC. Protein product: CSAGGSGANVLTF.

The chain carries TRBV5-6 and TRBJ2-7; D is possibly TRBD2 (6 bases). The CDR3 extends over 15 amino acids. Trimming shortened V by 3 bases and J by 3 bases, and 16 bases separated the two germline ends. The germline CDR1 and CDR2 sequences are SGHDT and YYEEEE. The CDR3 DNA reads as TGTGCCAGCAGCTCTGAGGGAGCGGGCCACTACGAGCAGTACTTC. Translation: CASSSEGAGHYEQYF.

The rearrangement uses TRBV30 and TRBJ2-3, with 8 bases lining up with TRBD1. Germline V gene data show CDR1 as GTSNPN and CDR2 as SVGIG (reference sequence). The V and J ends lost 4 bases and 3 bases, in that order; junction bases with no gene match: 6. This CDR3 region has 14 residues. The CDR3 reads CAWNRDRRTDTQYF. The CDR3 nucleotides read TGTGCCTGGAACCGGGACAGGCGGACAGATACGCAGTATTTT.

The chain is built from TRBV4-2 and TRBJ2-7, with D possibly matching TRBD1 (6 bases). V was cut by 1 base and J by 2 bases, with 12 bases left in between. The germline CDR1 and CDR2 sequences are LGHNA and YNFKEQ. The CDR3 length is 15 residues. DNA of the CDR3: TGTGCCAGCAGCCAAGCCCTGGGACAACCCTACGAGCAGTACTTC. Amino acids: CASSQALGQPYEQYF.

The chain employs TRBV6-5 and TRBJ2-5; D possibly uses TRBD1 or TRBD2 (5 bases each). CDR3 length equals 15 residues. The germline CDR1 and CDR2 sequences are MNHEY and SVGAGI. Deletions cut 5 bases from V and 5 bases from J, with 18 bases between. In DNA form, the CDR3 reads TGTGCCAGCAGTCCCCTAGAGGGGTATCGGGAGACCCAGTACTTC. Protein product: CASSPLEGYRETQYF.

This chain uses TRBV4-2 with TRBJ1-1, with a weak D call TRBD1 (5 bases). The CDR3 contains 14 residues. Trimming took 3 bases from V and 1 from J, leaving 9 bases between them. From germline, CDR1 is LGHNA and CDR2 YNFKEQ. The CDR3 sequence is CASSHPGGNTEAFF. The CDR3 DNA is TGTGCCAGCAGCCACCCTGGGGGGAACACTGAAGCTTTCTTT.

The chain combines TRBV5-1 with TRBJ1-2, with 8 nucleotides matching TRBD1. This CDR3 contains 15 residues. V shed 4 bases and J 2 bases; nucleotides not matched to a gene: 7. Germline-derived CDR1 and CDR2 are SGHRS and YFSETQ. CDR3 in amino acids: CASSPRTGNNYGYTF. In DNA form, the CDR3 reads TGCGCCAGCAGCCCGAGGACAGGGAACAACTATGGCTACACCTTC.

The chain uses TRBV30 and TRBJ1-2, with D possibly TRBD1 on 5 matching bases. The germline V gene encodes CDR1 GTSNPN and CDR2 SVGIG (reference sequence). The CDR3 runs 14 residues. The ends were cut back, 0 bases at V and 6 bases at J, with 14 bases in the middle. Here the CDR3 DNA reads TGTGCCTGGAGTGTACGGGGGAACCCAGATGGCTACACCTTC. It is translated as CAWSVRGNPDGYTF. Full variable domain (rest looked up from reference TRBV30 and TRBJ1-2): SQTIHQWPATLVQPVGSPLSLECTVEGTSNPNLYWYRQAAGRGLQLLFYSVGIGQISSEVPQNLSASRPQDRQFILSSKKLLLSDSGFYLCAWSVRGNPDGYTFGSGTRLTVV.

The rearrangement links TRBV7-9 to TRBJ2-3, with TRBD2 matching 14 bases. With V trimmed by 5 bases and J by 0 bases, 7 bases remained unmatched. From germline, CDR1 is SEHNR and CDR2 FQNEAQ (reference sequence). The CDR3 length is 18 residues. CDR3 sequence reads: CASSAGTSGGISTDTQYF. CDR3 coding DNA: TGTGCCAGCAGCGCTGGGACTAGCGGGGGTATTAGCACAGATACGCAGTATTTT.

The chain is built from TRBV5-1 and TRBJ1-2, with D unresolved. Trimming stripped 7 bases from V and 4 bases from J, with 14 bases between. This CDR3 region has 13 residues. Per germline, CDR1 SGHRS and CDR2 YFSETQ. DNA of the CDR3: TGCGCCAGCGGTCCCTTAGAGGGCTATGGCTACACCTTC. Translation: CASGPLEGYGYTF.

The chain joins TRBV4-2 to TRBJ2-7; 8 bases align to TRBD2. V lost 0 bases, J lost 3 bases, and 7 bases stayed unmatched. The CDR3 runs to 16 residues. CDR1 is LGHNA and CDR2 is YNFKEQ in the germline V gene. The CDR3 DNA sequence: TGTGCCAGCAGCCAAGATAGCAGCGGGGGCCGCTACGAGCAGTACTTC. It yields the protein CASSQDSSGGRYEQYF.

The sample holds a few counts of this clone. The chain joins TRBV9 to TRBJ2-5, with 8 bases fitting TRBD1. Per germline, CDR1 SGDLS and CDR2 YYNGEE. The CDR3 totals 13 residues. V lost 4 bases to trimming and J lost 10 bases; unmatched junction nucleotides: 9. This chain's CDR3 is CASSSGTGGNQYF. The CDR3 DNA reads as TGTGCCAGCAGCTCGGGGACAGGAGGGAACCAGTACTTC.

This clone was seen only a few times. The chain joins TRBV21-1 to TRBJ1-1. TRBV21-1 is given as a pseudogene. CDR3 length: 14 residues. CDR3 sequence (DNA): TGTGCCAGCAGCAAAGTGGAGATGAACACTGAAGCTTTCTTT. Protein: CASSKVEMNTEAFF.

The chain has TRBV25-1 and TRBJ2-7; D gene unclear. V lost 3 bases, J lost 0 bases, and 9 bases lay in between. The length of the CDR3 is 14 residues. Germline V lookup: CDR1 MGHDK, CDR2 SYGVNS. The DNA for the CDR3 is TGTGCCAGCAGTGATACAGTGCTCTCCTACGAGCAGTACTTC. Translated: CASSDTVLSYEQYF.

The chain employs TRBV5-1 and TRBJ2-2; D could derive from TRBD1 or TRBD2 (5 bases each). CDR1 SGHRS and CDR2 YFSETQ come from the germline V gene. V lost 0 bases and J 7 bases, leaving 13 bases between the germline ends. CDR3 length: 15 amino acids. The CDR3 region is CASSLELRGGGELFF. The DNA of the CDR3 is TGCGCCAGCAGCTTGGAGTTGAGGGGCGGCGGGGAGCTGTTTTTT.

This chain joins TRBV18 and TRBJ2-3, with D possibly being TRBD2 (7 bases). This CDR3 is built from 15 residues. The germline V gene encodes CDR1 KGHSH and CDR2 LQKENI. The V and J ends lost 6 bases and 2 bases respectively, with 15 bases between them. CDR3 DNA: TGTGCCAGCTCGCCGAGGGGGGGCAACACAGATACGCAGTATTTT. Translating it yields CASSPRGGNTDTQYF.

The sample holds one count of this clone. The CDR3 loop is CASSRSSTNSDTQYF. The DNA for the CDR3 is TGTGCCAGCAGCCGGTCCTCCACAAACTCAGATACGCAGTATTTT. The chain joins TRBV6-1 to TRBJ2-3; D uncertain. Germline V CDR1 and CDR2: MNHNS, SASEGT. Trimming took 6 bases from V and 4 from J, leaving 17 bases between them. This CDR3 contains 15 residues.